Following are 18 T cell receptor beta chains from one sample sequenced in a study of shared clonotypes between healthy human individuals (dated by TCRdb to the early 2020s). The library was made by the immunoSEQ multiplex PCR assay. TCRdb stores this immuneACCESS table with in-frame sequences only. Part of the clones is absent; in the studies checked, under half of the shortfall reflects unresolved V genes, and no reason is known for the rest. The sample yields over a million clones; around 95% were counted once. Jointly, the top ten make up over 1% of the sample. The sequencing input was naive CD4+ T cells sorted from blood. The cell subset or site tag for this specimen amounts to: CD45RA+ positively selected. The receptors stem from a man between 25 and 39 years old in good health.

V and J are TRBV5-1 and TRBJ2-2; D is unresolved. CDR1 is SGHRS and CDR2 is YFSETQ in the germline V gene. V was trimmed by 1 base and J by 0 bases, leaving 7 bases between them. The CDR3 spans 15 residues. This chain's CDR3 is CASSLYVANTGELFF. The CDR3 nucleotides read TGCGCCAGCAGCTTGTATGTCGCGAACACCGGGGAGCTGTTTTTT.

The chain links TRBV28 to TRBJ2-7; 9 nucleotides align to TRBD2. V trimming: 6 bases; J trimming: 1 base; junction bases outside the gene matches: 7. Germline CDR1 and CDR2: MDHEN and SYDVKM. CDR3 length equals 15 residues. CDR3 nucleotides: TGTGCCAGCAGGACACGGACTAGCGAATCCTACGAGCAGTACTTC. Protein sequence: CASRTRTSESYEQYF.

The rearrangement joins TRBV19 to TRBJ1-3; D perhaps matches TRBD1 (6 bases). CDR1 LNHDA and CDR2 SQIVND come from the germline V gene (reference sequence). The CDR3 consists of 18 residues. Trimming shortened V by 1 base and J by 4 bases, and 20 bases separated the two germline ends. CDR3 in amino acids: CASSIVGGRVSSGNTIYF. CDR3 DNA sequence: TGTGCCAGTAGTATAGTAGGGGGAAGAGTCTCCTCCGGAAACACCATATATTTT.

As concerns this clone: This same CDR3 is encoded by further DNA sequences in the sample. The J gene is TRBJ1-3, the V gene TRBV6-5, with D hard to call. CDR1 MNHEY and CDR2 SVGAGI come from the germline V gene. This CDR3 spans 13 amino acids. Trimming stripped 2 bases from V and 1 base from J, with 3 bases between. The CDR3 region has the DNA TGTGCCAGCAGTTACATATCTGGAAACACCATATATTTT. Amino acids: CASSYISGNTIYF.

The J gene is TRBJ1-4, the V gene TRBV28; D is possibly TRBD1 (6 bases). The V gene lost 2 bases and the J gene lost 4 bases, with 11 bases spanning the gap. Per germline, CDR1 MDHEN and CDR2 SYDVKM. The CDR3 is 15 amino acids. In DNA form, the CDR3 reads TGTGCCAGCAGTTTAGCAGGGGTTGATAATGAAAAACTGTTTTTT. It translates to CASSLAGVDNEKLFF.

In DNA form, the CDR3 reads TGTGCCAGCAGCAAAGAAAGACTAGCGGAGACAGATACGCAGTATTTT. This translates into CASSKERLAETDTQYF. V and J are TRBV7-9 and TRBJ2-3, with 9 bases identical to TRBD2. This CDR3 spans 16 amino acids. The V gene's germline CDR1 is SEHNR and CDR2 FQNEAQ (reference sequence). The trim removed 5 bases at V and 3 bases at J, leaving 9 bases unmatched.

The V gene is TRBV19, the J gene TRBJ2-7, with 7 bases matching TRBD1. This CDR3 comprises 14 residues. Germline V gives CDR1 LNHDA, CDR2 SQIVND (reference sequence). Trimming at V came to 4 bases and at J to 5 bases, leaving 8 bases not matched to a gene. The DNA for the CDR3 is TGTGCCAGTAGTAAGCACCAGGGGGTGAACGAGCAGTACTTC. Translation gives CASSKHQGVNEQYF.

The chain links TRBV29-1 to TRBJ1-2; D unresolved. Germline V gives CDR1 SQVTM, CDR2 ANQGSEA. The CDR3 extends over 10 amino acids. V was pared by 3 bases and J by 8 bases, with 7 bases between. The CDR3 DNA reads as TGCAGCGTTGACTCGAACGGCTACACCTTC. Its translation is CSVDSNGYTF.

In this sample, this clone turned up once. V usage is TRBV28 and J usage is TRBJ2-1; 7 bases map to TRBD1. Germline V CDR1 and CDR2: MDHEN, SYDVKM. V was clipped by 4 bases and J by 6 bases; unmatched bases: 12. The CDR3 totals 16 residues. CDR3 coding DNA: TGTGCCAGCAGTTCATCCGGGACAGATACCGGCAATGAGCAGTTCTTC. Amino acids: CASSSSGTDTGNEQFF.

The chain combines TRBV7-9 with TRBJ1-1; D unclear. The CDR3 is 14 residues long. CDR1 and CDR2 from the germline V gene are SEHNR and FQNEAQ (reference sequence). Trimming took off 5 bases at V and 0 bases at J, with 10 bases between the two ends. Here the CDR3 DNA reads TGTGCCAGCAGCGGATTGACGGTGAACACTGAAGCTTTCTTT. Translated, it gives CASSGLTVNTEAFF.

V gene TRBV18 combines with J gene TRBJ2-5; D not resolved. The CDR3 sequence is 15 residues long. Trimming pared 5 bases from V and 4 bases from J, leaving 17 bases between. The germline gives CDR1 KGHSH, CDR2 LQKENI. This CDR3 is CASSATPIHLETQYF. The CDR3 DNA reads TGTGCCAGCTCAGCAACCCCTATCCACCTAGAGACCCAGTACTTC. Together with reference TRBV18 and TRBJ2-5, the CDR3 gives the full variable domain: NAGVMQNPRHLVRRRGQEARLRCSPMKGHSHVYWYRQLPEEGLKFMVYLQKENIIDESGMPKERFSAEFPKEGPSILRIQQVVRGDSAAYFCASSATPIHLETQYFGPGTRLLVL.

J is TRBJ2-7 and V is TRBV27, with 7 nucleotides matching TRBD1. Germline loops: CDR1 MNHEY, CDR2 SMNVEV (reference sequence). The CDR3 totals 16 residues. Trimming removed 5 bases from V and 0 bases from J; junction bases left unmatched: 10. CDR3 nucleotides: TGTGCCAGCAGTCCTTCCCCGGGACAGAACTCCTACGAGCAGTACTTC. Protein product: CASSPSPGQNSYEQYF.

Only one count was recorded for this clone. The rearrangement uses TRBV18 and TRBJ1-1; possibly TRBD1 for D (6 bases). The CDR3 sequence is 14 residues long. Trimming stripped 6 bases from V and 6 bases from J, with 17 bases between. CDR1 and CDR2 (germline): KGHSH, LQKENI. CDR3 DNA: TGTGCCAGCTCCCCTCTCACAGGGCCCGCTGAAGCTTTCTTT. It is translated as CASSPLTGPAEAFF.

This clone was recorded once. The genes are TRBV2 and TRBJ2-1; D is perhaps TRBD1 or TRBD2 (6 bases each). Germline V CDR1 and CDR2: SNHLY, FYNNEI. The CDR3 has 13 amino acids. The V and J ends lost 6 bases and 5 bases respectively, with 11 bases between them. CDR3 amino acids: CASRERGDNEQFF. As DNA, the CDR3 is TGTGCCAGCAGGGAGAGGGGGGACAATGAGCAGTTCTTC.

This clone was recorded only once. This chain joins TRBV5-1 and TRBJ2-7; D might be TRBD2 (6 bases). CDR1 and CDR2 (germline): SGHRS, YFSETQ. CDR3 length: 13 residues. The germline V and J ends were trimmed by 4 bases and 2 bases, with 10 bases remaining between them. The CDR3 protein is CASSGTSPYEQYF. The CDR3 region has the DNA TGCGCCAGCAGCGGGACTTCACCCTACGAGCAGTACTTC.

The chain links TRBV7-6 to TRBJ2-3, with TRBD2 identical over 7 bases. The germline CDR1 and CDR2 sequences are SGHVS and FNYEAQ. J gave up 2 bases and V 4 bases, and 9 bases lay outside the gene matches. The CDR3 is made up of 16 amino acids. The CDR3 nucleotides are TGTGCCAGCAGCTCCCTACAGCGGGATATCACAGATACGCAGTATTTT. This translates into CASSSLQRDITDTQYF.

This chain uses TRBV5-8 with TRBJ2-7, with 8 bases lining up with TRBD2. Germline values: CDR1 SGHTS, CDR2 YDEGEE. Trimming took 4 bases from V and 0 from J; bases not matched to a gene: 21. The CDR3 is 20 amino acids. The CDR3 here is CASSPTLGREGLGRSYEQYF. The CDR3 region has the DNA TGTGCCAGCAGCCCTACCCTCGGCCGGGAGGGTTTAGGACGCTCCTACGAGCAGTACTTC.

This sequence joins TRBV18 and TRBJ2-1, with 9 bases aligning to TRBD1. This CDR3 is built from 18 residues. V lost 4 bases, J lost 9 bases, and 19 bases stayed unmatched. The germline V gene has CDR1 KGHSH and CDR2 LQKENI. Written as DNA, the CDR3 is TGTGCCAGCTCACAACTTCAAACACAGGGGGCGCATGGGGTTGAGCAGTTCTTC. Amino acids: CASSQLQTQGAHGVEQFF.